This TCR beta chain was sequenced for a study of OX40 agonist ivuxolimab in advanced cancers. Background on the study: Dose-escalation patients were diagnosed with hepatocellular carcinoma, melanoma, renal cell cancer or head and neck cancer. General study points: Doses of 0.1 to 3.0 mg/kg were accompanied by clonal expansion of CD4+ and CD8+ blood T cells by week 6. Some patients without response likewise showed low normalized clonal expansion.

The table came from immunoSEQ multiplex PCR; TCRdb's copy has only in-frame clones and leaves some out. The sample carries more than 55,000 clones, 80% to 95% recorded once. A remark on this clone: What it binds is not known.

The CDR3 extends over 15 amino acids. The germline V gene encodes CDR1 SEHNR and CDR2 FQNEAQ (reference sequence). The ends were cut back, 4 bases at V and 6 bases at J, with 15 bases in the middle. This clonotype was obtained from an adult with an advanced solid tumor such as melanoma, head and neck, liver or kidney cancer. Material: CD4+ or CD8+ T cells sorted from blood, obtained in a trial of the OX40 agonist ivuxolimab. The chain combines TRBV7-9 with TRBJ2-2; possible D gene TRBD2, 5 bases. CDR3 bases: TGTGCCAGCAGCTCGACGAGGGAACGGGCCGGGGAGCTGTTTTTT. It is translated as CASSSTRERAGELFF. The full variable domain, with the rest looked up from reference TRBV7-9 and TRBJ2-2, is DTGVSQNPRHKITKRGQNVTFRCDPISEHNRLYWYRQTLGQGPEFLTYFQNEAQLEKSRLLSDRFSAERPKGSFSTLEIQRTEQGDSAMYLCASSSTRERAGELFFGEGSRLTVL.